The clone carrying this TCR beta chain has just a few counts. For the second PCR, which ran for roughly 7 to 11 cycles, a sample-barcoded 5' primer and a J-beta primer mix were used. Paired-end reads containing CDR3 totaled no fewer than 2.5 million for each sample. TCRdb re-called the 5' RACE reads with MiXCR, one entry per CDR3 protein. The table includes around 800,000 distinct CDR3 sequences, roughly 24% detected once. The length of the CDR3 is 13 residues. Germline assignment: CDR1 MNHEY and CDR2 SVGAGI. The data were obtained in a study of blood T cells in healthy people across ages. These data also formed part of another study, on T cells of mothers and their children.

This sequence originates from a boy aged 10-17 years in good health. The chain recombines TRBV6-5 with TRBJ2-1, with D perhaps matching TRBD2 (5 bases). The tail of the sequence fits TRBJ2-5 better, so the J call may be wrong. Sequenced: blood. In DNA, the CDR3 is TGTGCCACACGAGAAATCTCGGGGGAGACCCAGTACTTC. Its protein product is CATREISGETQYF.